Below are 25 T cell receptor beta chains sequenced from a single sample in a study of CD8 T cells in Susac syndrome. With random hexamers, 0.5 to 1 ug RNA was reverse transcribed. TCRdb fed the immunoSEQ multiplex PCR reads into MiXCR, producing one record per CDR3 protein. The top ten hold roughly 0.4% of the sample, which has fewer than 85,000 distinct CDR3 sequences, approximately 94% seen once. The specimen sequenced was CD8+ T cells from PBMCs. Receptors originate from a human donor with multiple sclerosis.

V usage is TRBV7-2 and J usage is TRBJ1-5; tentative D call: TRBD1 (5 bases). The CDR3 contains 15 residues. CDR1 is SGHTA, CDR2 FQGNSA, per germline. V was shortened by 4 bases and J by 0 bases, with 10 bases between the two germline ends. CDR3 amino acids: CASSSRGYSNQPQHF. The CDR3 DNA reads TGTGCCAGCAGCTCTAGGGGATATAGCAATCAGCCCCAGCATTTT.

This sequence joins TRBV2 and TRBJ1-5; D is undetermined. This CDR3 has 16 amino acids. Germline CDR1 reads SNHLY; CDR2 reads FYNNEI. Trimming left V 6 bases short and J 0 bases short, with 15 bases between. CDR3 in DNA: TGTGCCAGCAGCGACGTGAAAGGGCGTAGCAATCAGCCCCAGCATTTT. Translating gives CASSDVKGRSNQPQHF. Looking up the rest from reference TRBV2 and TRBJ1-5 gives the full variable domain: EPEVTQTPSHQVTQMGQEVILRCVPISNHLYFYWYRQILGQKVEFLVSFYNNEISEKSEIFDDQFSVERPDGSNFTLKIRSTKLEDSAMYFCASSDVKGRSNQPQHFGDGTRLSIL.

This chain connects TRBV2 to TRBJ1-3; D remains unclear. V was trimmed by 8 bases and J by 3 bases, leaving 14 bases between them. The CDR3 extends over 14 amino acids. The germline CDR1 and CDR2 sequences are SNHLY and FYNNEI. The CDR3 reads CASQWQPHGNTIYF. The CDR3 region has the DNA TGTGCCAGCCAATGGCAGCCTCATGGAAACACCATATATTTT.

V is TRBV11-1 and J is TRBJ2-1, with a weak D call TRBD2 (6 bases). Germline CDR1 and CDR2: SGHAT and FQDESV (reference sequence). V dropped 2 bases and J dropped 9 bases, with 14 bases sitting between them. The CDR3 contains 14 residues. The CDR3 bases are TGTGCCAGCAGCTTACAGGCCTTGGGAGGTGAGCAGTTCTTC. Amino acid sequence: CASSLQALGGEQFF.

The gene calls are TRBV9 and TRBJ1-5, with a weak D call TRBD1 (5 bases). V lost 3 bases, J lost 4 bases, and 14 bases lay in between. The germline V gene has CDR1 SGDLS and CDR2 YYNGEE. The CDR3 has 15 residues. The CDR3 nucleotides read TGTGCCAGCAGCGGTGGGGCAGTCCGGAATCAGCCCCAGCATTTT. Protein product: CASSGGAVRNQPQHF.

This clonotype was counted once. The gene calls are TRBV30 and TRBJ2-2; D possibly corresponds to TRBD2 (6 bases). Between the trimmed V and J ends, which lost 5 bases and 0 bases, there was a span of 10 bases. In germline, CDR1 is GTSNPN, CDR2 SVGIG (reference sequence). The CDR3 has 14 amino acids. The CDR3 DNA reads TGTGCCTGGGGGGGGACCACGAACACCGGGGAGCTGTTTTTT. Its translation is CAWGGTTNTGELFF.

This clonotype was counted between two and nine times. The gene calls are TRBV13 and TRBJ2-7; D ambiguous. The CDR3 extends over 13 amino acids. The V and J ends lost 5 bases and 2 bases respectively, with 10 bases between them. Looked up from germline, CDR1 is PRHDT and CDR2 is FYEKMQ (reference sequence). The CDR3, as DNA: TGTGCCAGCAGCAGAGGCAGGACCTACGAGCAGTACTTC. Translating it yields CASSRGRTYEQYF. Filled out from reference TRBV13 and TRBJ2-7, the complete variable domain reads AAGVIQSPRHLIKEKRETATLKCYPIPRHDTVYWYQQGPGQDPQFLISFYEKMQSDKGSIPDRFSAQQFSDYHSELNMSSLELGDSALYFCASSRGRTYEQYFGPGTRLTVT.

The CDR3, as DNA: TGTGCCTGGAGTCGGGCTAGCGGGAGAAATGAGCAGTTCTTC. Residues: CAWSRASGRNEQFF. This chain links TRBV30 with TRBJ2-1; 10 positions match TRBD2. CDR1 and CDR2 (germline): GTSNPN, SVGIG (reference sequence). J gave up 7 bases and V 2 bases, and 5 bases lay outside the gene matches. There are 14 residues in the CDR3.

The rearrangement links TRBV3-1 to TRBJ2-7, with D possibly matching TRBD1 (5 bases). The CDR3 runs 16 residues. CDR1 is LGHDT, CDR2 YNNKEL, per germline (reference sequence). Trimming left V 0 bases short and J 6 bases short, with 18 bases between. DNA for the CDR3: TGTGCCAGCAGCCAAGATCTTATGGCAGGGCCAGCCGAGCAGTACTTC. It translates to CASSQDLMAGPAEQYF.

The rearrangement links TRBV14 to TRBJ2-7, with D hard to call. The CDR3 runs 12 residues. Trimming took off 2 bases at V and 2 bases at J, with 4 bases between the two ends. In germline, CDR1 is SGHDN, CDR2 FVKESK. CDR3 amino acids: CASSQYPYEQYF. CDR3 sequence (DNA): TGTGCCAGCAGCCAATACCCCTACGAGCAGTACTTC.

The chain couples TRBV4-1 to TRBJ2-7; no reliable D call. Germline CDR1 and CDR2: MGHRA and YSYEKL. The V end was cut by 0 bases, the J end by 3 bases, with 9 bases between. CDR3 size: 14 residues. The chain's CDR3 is CASSQESYGYEQYF. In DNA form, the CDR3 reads TGCGCCAGCAGCCAAGAAAGTTACGGCTACGAGCAGTACTTC.

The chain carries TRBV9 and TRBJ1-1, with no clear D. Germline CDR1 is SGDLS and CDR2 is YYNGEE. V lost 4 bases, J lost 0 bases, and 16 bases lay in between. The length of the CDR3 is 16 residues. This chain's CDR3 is CASSHGRWTVNTEAFF. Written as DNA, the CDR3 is TGTGCCAGCAGCCACGGACGGTGGACTGTGAACACTGAAGCTTTCTTT. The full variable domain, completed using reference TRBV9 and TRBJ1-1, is DSGVTQTPKHLITATGQRVTLRCSPRSGDLSVYWYQQSLDQGLQFLIQYYNGEERAKGNILERFSAQQFPDLHSELNLSSLELGDSALYFCASSHGRWTVNTEAFFGQGTRLTVV.

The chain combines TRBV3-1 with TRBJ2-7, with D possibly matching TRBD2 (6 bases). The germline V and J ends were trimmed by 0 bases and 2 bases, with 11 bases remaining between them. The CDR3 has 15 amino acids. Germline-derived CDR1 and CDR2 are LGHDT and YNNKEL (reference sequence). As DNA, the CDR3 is TGTGCCAGCAGCCAAGATGAGGGACTTGCCTACGAGCAGTACTTC. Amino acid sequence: CASSQDEGLAYEQYF.

The CDR3 DNA sequence: TGTGCCAGCAGCTTCGAGGGGCTACTGAACGAGCAGTACTTC. Translation gives CASSFEGLLNEQYF. J is TRBJ2-7 and V is TRBV7-2; D possibly matches TRBD1 or TRBD2 (5 bases each). CDR1 and CDR2 from the germline V gene are SGHTA and FQGNSA. Trimming left V 3 bases short and J 5 bases short, with 14 bases between. The CDR3 sequence is 14 residues long.

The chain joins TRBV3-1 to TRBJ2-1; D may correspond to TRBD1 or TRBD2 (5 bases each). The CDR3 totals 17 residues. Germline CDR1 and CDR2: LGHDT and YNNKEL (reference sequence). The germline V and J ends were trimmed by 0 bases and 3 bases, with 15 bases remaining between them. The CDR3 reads CASSQDGALDSYNEQFF. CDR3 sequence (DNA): TGTGCCAGCAGCCAAGACGGGGCCTTAGACAGCTACAATGAGCAGTTCTTC.

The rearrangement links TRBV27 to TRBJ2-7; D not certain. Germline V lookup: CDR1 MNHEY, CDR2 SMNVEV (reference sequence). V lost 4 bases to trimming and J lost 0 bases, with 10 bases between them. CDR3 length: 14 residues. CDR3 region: CASSWAGVSYEQYF. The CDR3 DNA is TGTGCCAGCAGTTGGGCAGGCGTCTCCTACGAGCAGTACTTC.

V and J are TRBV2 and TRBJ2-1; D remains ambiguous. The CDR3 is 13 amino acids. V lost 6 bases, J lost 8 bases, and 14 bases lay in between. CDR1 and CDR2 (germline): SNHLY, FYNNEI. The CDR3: CASSASPWDEQFF. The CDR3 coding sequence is TGTGCCAGCAGCGCGTCCCCTTGGGATGAGCAGTTCTTC.

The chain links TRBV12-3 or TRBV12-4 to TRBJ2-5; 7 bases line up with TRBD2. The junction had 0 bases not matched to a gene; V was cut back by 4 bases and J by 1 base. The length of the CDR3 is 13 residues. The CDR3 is CASSSSGQETQYF. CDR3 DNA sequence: TGTGCCAGCAGTTCTAGCGGCCAAGAGACCCAGTACTTC.

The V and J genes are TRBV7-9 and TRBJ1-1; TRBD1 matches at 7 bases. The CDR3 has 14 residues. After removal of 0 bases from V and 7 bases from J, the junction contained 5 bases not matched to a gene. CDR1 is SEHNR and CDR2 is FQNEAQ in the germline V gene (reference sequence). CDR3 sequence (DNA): TGTGCCAGCAGCTTAGCCCAGGGGGAAGGTGAAGCTTTCTTT. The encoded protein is CASSLAQGEGEAFF.

The CDR3 loop is CASRTLAYSYNEQFF. The CDR3 coding sequence is TGTGCCAGCAGGACCCTAGCATACTCCTACAATGAGCAGTTCTTC. The chain combines TRBV6-5 with TRBJ2-1, with D tentatively TRBD2 (5 bases). Germline CDR1 MNHEY, CDR2 SVGAGI. Trimming pared 6 bases from V and 0 bases from J, leaving 12 bases between. The CDR3 is made up of 15 amino acids.

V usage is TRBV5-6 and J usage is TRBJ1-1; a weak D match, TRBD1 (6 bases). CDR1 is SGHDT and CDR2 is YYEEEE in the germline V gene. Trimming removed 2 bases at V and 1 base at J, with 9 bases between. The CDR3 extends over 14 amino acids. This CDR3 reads CASSFEGENTEAFF. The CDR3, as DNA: TGTGCCAGCAGCTTCGAGGGGGAGAACACTGAAGCTTTCTTT.

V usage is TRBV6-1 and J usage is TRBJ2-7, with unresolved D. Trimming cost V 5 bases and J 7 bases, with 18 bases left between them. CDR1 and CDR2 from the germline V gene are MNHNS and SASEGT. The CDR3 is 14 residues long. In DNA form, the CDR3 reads TGTGCCAGCAGTCCCCTTGGCCCCCGCTCTGAGCAGTACTTC. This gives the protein CASSPLGPRSEQYF.

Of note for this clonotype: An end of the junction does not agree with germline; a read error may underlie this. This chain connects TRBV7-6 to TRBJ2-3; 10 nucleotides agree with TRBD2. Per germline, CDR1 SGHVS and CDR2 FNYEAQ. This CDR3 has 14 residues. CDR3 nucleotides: TGTGCCAGCACCTTAGCGGGAGGCGCAGATACGCAGTATTTT. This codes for CASTLAGGADTQYF.

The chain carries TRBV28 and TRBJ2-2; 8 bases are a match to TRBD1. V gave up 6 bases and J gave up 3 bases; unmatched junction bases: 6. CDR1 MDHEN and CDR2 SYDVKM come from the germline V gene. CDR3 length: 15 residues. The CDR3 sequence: CASRGIRGHTGELFF. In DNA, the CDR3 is TGTGCCAGCAGGGGAATCAGGGGGCACACCGGGGAGCTGTTTTTT.

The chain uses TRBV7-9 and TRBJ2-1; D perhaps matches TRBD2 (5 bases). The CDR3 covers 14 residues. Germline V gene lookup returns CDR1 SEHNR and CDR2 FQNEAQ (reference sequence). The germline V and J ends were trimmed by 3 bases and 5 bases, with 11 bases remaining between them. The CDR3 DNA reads TGTGCCAGCAGCTTTTGGACGGGGAACAATGAGCAGTTCTTC. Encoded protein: CASSFWTGNNEQFF.